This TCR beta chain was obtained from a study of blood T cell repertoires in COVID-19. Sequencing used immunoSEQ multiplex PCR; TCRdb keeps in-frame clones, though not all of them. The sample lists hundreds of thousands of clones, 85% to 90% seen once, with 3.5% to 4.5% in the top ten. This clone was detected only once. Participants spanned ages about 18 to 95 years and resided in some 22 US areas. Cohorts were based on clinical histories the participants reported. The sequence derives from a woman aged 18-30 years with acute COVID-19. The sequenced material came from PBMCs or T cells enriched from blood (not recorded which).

CDR3 protein: CASRTTGLNTEAFF. CDR3 nucleotide sequence: TGTGCCAGCCGTACTACAGGGTTGAACACTGAAGCTTTCTTT. The V gene is TRBV19, the J gene TRBJ1-1, with D perhaps matching TRBD1 (6 bases). Germline CDR1 and CDR2: LNHDA and SQIVND (reference sequence). The CDR3 loop spans 14 amino acids. Between the trimmed V and J ends, which lost 9 bases and 0 bases, there was a span of 14 bases.